This note documents a single T cell receptor (beta chain) sequence. The antigen remains unidentified. One base away lies a much larger clone, so this may be a sequencing read error. Genomic DNA, the template, was used for profiling of the TCR beta VDJ and CDR3. MiXCR was run by TCRdb on the reads, yielding one entry per CDR3 protein. The sample includes about 210,000 distinct CDR3 sequences, over 60% seen only once; the top ten take about 29%. Trimming took 5 bases from V and 7 from J, leaving 17 bases between them. Germline CDR1 SEHNR, CDR2 FQNEAQ (reference sequence). This CDR3 spans 14 amino acids. This sample is drawn from a study of CD8+CD57+ T cells in acquired aplastic anemia. Study background: When averaged, DNA from sorted CD4+ and CD8+ cells came to 3 to 4 ug. Researchers reported that healthy donors averaged roughly 10 million reads for CD4+ cells.

Whole-study results and caveats: Found in both controls and patients were approximately 29 CD8+ CDR3 sequences. A significant difference in CD8+ Simpson's diversity between patients and controls was not found.

The chain carries TRBV7-9 and TRBJ1-2; tentative D call: TRBD1 (6 bases). Sequenced sample: sorted CD4+, CD8+, or CD8+CD57+ T cells (not recorded which) from PBMCs. The sequence was obtained from a human donor in good health. CDR3 region: CASSIGGGAAGYTF. The CDR3 bases are TGTGCCAGCAGCATAGGGGGGGGGGCAGCTGGCTACACCTTC.